This T cell receptor (beta chain) was captured in a study of T cells in Graves' hyperthyroidism and ophthalmopathy. This clonotype was counted at least ten times. RNA transcripts provided the source from which TCR beta CDR3 regions were amplified. TCR CDR3 regions were first amplified by RT-PCR with HTBI primers. TCRdb reanalysed the multiplex PCR reads using MiXCR and keeps one entry per CDR3 protein. The repertoire holds a few hundred thousand distinct CDR3 sequences, with 20% to 25% as singletons. Germline values: CDR1 LNHNV, CDR2 YYDKDF (reference sequence). Unmatched junction bases numbered 9, after V lost 1 base and J lost 7 bases. The CDR3 consists of 16 residues.

Sequenced input: blood. The TCR comes from a man aged 50-59 years with Graves' hyperthyroidism. The chain joins TRBV15 to TRBJ2-1; 8 bases match TRBD2. CDR3 coding DNA: TGTGCCACCAGCAGAGGGTCGGGGGGGGTCGAGAATGAGCAGTTCTTC. Its translation is CATSRGSGGVENEQFF.